These T cell receptor beta chains were read from a single sample in a study of T-cell reconstitution after alpha-beta-depleted transplantation in children. TCRdb itself ran the PCR reads through MiXCR, one entry per CDR3 protein. The sample carries about 240,000 distinct CDR3 sequences, more than 10% recorded once. This specimen was PBMCs from the stem cell graft donor, taken from the stem cell graft. The receptors come from a human donor who donated a stem cell graft to a child with acute lymphoblastic leukemia. The CDR3 runs from the conserved cysteine through the conserved F or W. D genes are given only for firm matches. Expanded clones get a size class; other rows say once, few or many, or leave the size out.

v_call: TRBV6-5; d_call: .; cdr3_length: 14; j_call: TRBJ2-5; clone_size: many; cdr3_aa: CASSYTGYQETQYF; cdr3_nt: TGTGCCAGCAGTTACACGGGGTACCAAGAGACCCAGTACTTC
v_call: TRBV18; d_call: .; cdr3_length: 15; j_call: TRBJ1-3; clone_size: many; cdr3_aa: CASSPAEISGNTIYF; cdr3_nt: TGTGCCAGCTCACCTGCAGAGATCTCTGGAAACACCATATATTTT
v_call: TRBV5-1; d_call: .; cdr3_length: 17; j_call: TRBJ2-7; clone_size: many; cdr3_aa: CASSLVESGTESYEQYF; cdr3_nt: TGCGCCAGCAGCTTGGTTGAAAGCGGGACAGAGTCCTACGAGCAGTACTTC
v_call: TRBV3-1; d_call: TRBD2; cdr3_length: 16; j_call: TRBJ2-2; clone_size: many; cdr3_aa: CASSQGSGTHTGELFF; cdr3_nt: TGTGCCAGCAGCCAGGGGAGCGGGACCCACACCGGGGAGCTGTTTTTT
v_call: TRBV30; d_call: TRBD1; cdr3_length: 15; j_call: TRBJ1-5; clone_size: many; cdr3_aa: CAWSTLRQGAQPQHF; cdr3_nt: TGTGCCTGGAGTACCCTCCGACAGGGAGCTCAGCCCCAGCATTTT
v_call: TRBV27; d_call: TRBD2; cdr3_length: 16; j_call: TRBJ2-3; clone_size: many; cdr3_aa: CASSFWTSLSTDTQYF; cdr3_nt: TGTGCCAGCAGTTTTTGGACTAGCTTGAGCACAGATACGCAGTATTTT
v_call: TRBV20-1; d_call: .; cdr3_length: 15; j_call: TRBJ2-1; clone_size: many; cdr3_aa: CSAFLRLGYYNEQFF; cdr3_nt: TGCAGTGCTTTCTTAAGACTAGGTTATTACAATGAGCAGTTCTTC
v_call: TRBV6-4; d_call: .; cdr3_length: 15; j_call: TRBJ2-3; clone_size: many; cdr3_aa: CASSDETGTTDTQYF; cdr3_nt: TGTGCCAGCAGCGACGAGACGGGAACCACAGATACGCAGTATTTT
v_call: TRBV29-1; d_call: TRBD1; cdr3_length: 13; j_call: TRBJ2-7; clone_size: many; cdr3_aa: CSVGDRQRDEQYF; cdr3_nt: TGCAGCGTCGGGGACAGGCAAAGGGACGAGCAGTACTTC
v_call: TRBV29-1; d_call: .; cdr3_length: 15; j_call: TRBJ1-2; clone_size: many; cdr3_aa: CSVLNPGSENYGYTF; cdr3_nt: TGCAGCGTGTTGAATCCAGGGAGTGAAAACTATGGCTACACCTTC
v_call: TRBV5-5; d_call: .; cdr3_length: 11; j_call: TRBJ2-7; clone_size: many; cdr3_aa: CASSELYEQYF; cdr3_nt: TGTGCCAGCAGCGAGCTCTACGAGCAGTACTTC
v_call: TRBV30; d_call: TRBD1; cdr3_length: 17; j_call: TRBJ2-7; clone_size: few; cdr3_aa: CAFEGSGRDRLPYEQYF; cdr3_nt: TGTGCCTTCGAAGGGAGCGGCCGGGACAGGCTCCCCTACGAGCAGTACTTC
v_call: TRBV10-3; d_call: .; cdr3_length: 14; j_call: TRBJ1-2; clone_size: few; cdr3_aa: CAISEGPANYGYTF; cdr3_nt: TGTGCCATCAGTGAAGGACCCGCTAACTATGGCTACACCTTC
v_call: TRBV6-4; d_call: .; cdr3_length: 14; j_call: TRBJ2-3; clone_size: many; cdr3_aa: CASSFTGEADTQYF; cdr3_nt: TGTGCCAGCAGTTTTACAGGGGAGGCAGATACGCAGTATTTT
v_call: TRBV4-3; d_call: TRBD2; cdr3_length: 18; j_call: TRBJ2-3; clone_size: once; cdr3_aa: CASSQDSGGGASTDTQYF; cdr3_nt: TGCGCCAGCAGCCAAGATAGTGGCGGGGGTGCTAGCACAGATACGCAGTATTTT
v_call: TRBV4-3; d_call: .; cdr3_length: 15; j_call: TRBJ2-5; clone_size: many; cdr3_aa: CASSQVVTGGETQYF; cdr3_nt: TGCGCCAGCAGCCAAGTCGTGACAGGCGGAGAGACCCAGTACTTC
v_call: TRBV12-3/TRBV12-4; d_call: .; cdr3_length: 15; j_call: TRBJ1-2; clone_size: many; cdr3_aa: CASSLGATGGHGYTF; cdr3_nt: TGTGCCAGCAGTTTAGGGGCGACTGGTGGCCATGGCTACACCTTC
v_call: TRBV5-1; d_call: TRBD2; cdr3_length: 17; j_call: TRBJ2-1; clone_size: many; cdr3_aa: CASSYGLAGGQAHEQFF; cdr3_nt: TGCGCCAGCAGTTACGGACTAGCGGGGGGGCAAGCCCATGAGCAGTTCTTC
v_call: TRBV15; d_call: .; cdr3_length: 15; j_call: TRBJ2-7; clone_size: many; cdr3_aa: CATSREGTPTYEQYF; cdr3_nt: TGTGCCACCAGCAGAGAGGGGACGCCTACCTACGAGCAGTACTTC
v_call: TRBV7-2; d_call: TRBD2; cdr3_length: 15; j_call: TRBJ2-3; clone_size: .; cdr3_aa: CASRPTSGSWDTQYF; cdr3_nt: TGTGCCAGCAGGCCAACTAGCGGTTCCTGGGATACGCAGTATTTT
v_call: TRBV7-2; d_call: .; cdr3_length: 15; j_call: TRBJ1-5; clone_size: many; cdr3_aa: CASSLALPGWSLQHF; cdr3_nt: TGTGCCAGCAGCTTAGCGCTCCCAGGCTGGTCGCTCCAGCATTTT
v_call: TRBV4-2; d_call: .; cdr3_length: 13; j_call: TRBJ2-6; clone_size: many; cdr3_aa: CASSQGVGSVLTF; cdr3_nt: TGTGCCAGCAGCCAAGGGGTGGGGAGCGTCCTGACTTTC
v_call: TRBV18; d_call: .; cdr3_length: 11; j_call: TRBJ2-7; clone_size: many; cdr3_aa: CASSNNYEQYF; cdr3_nt: TGTGCCAGCTCAAACAACTACGAGCAGTACTTC
v_call: TRBV6-5; d_call: .; cdr3_length: 15; j_call: TRBJ1-6; clone_size: many; cdr3_aa: CASISRDGYPTPLHF; cdr3_nt: TGTGCCAGCATTAGCCGGGACGGTTATCCGACACCCCTCCACTTT
v_call: TRBV4-2; d_call: TRBD1; cdr3_length: 15; j_call: TRBJ1-2; clone_size: .; cdr3_aa: CASSQVPGQDYGYTF; cdr3_nt: TGTGCCAGCAGCCAAGTCCCGGGACAGGACTATGGCTACACCTTC
v_call: TRBV13; d_call: TRBD1; cdr3_length: 16; j_call: TRBJ2-1; clone_size: .; cdr3_aa: CASSLRRDREQGEQFF; cdr3_nt: TGTGCCAGCAGCTTACGGCGGGACAGGGAGCAAGGTGAGCAGTTCTTC
v_call: TRBV12-3/TRBV12-4; d_call: .; cdr3_length: 16; j_call: TRBJ2-3; clone_size: many; cdr3_aa: CASSLEFAASTDTQYF; cdr3_nt: TGTGCCAGCAGTTTAGAGTTCGCAGCTAGCACAGATACGCAGTATTTT
v_call: TRBV28; d_call: .; cdr3_length: 14; j_call: TRBJ1-5; clone_size: .; cdr3_aa: CASSLLVSNQPQHF; cdr3_nt: TGTGCCAGCAGTTTACTCGTTAGCAATCAGCCCCAGCATTTT
v_call: TRBV24-1; d_call: TRBD2; cdr3_length: 16; j_call: TRBJ2-3; clone_size: many; cdr3_aa: CATSDKLAGRTDTQYF; cdr3_nt: TGTGCCACCAGTGATAAACTAGCGGGGCGCACAGATACGCAGTATTTT
v_call: TRBV4-3; d_call: .; cdr3_length: 16; j_call: TRBJ1-5; clone_size: many; cdr3_aa: CASSQDGTGSNQPQHF; cdr3_nt: TGCGCCAGCAGCCAAGATGGCACAGGCAGCAATCAGCCCCAGCATTTT
v_call: TRBV6-5; d_call: .; cdr3_length: 16; j_call: TRBJ2-3; clone_size: few; cdr3_aa: CASSPQPFNKGDTQYF; cdr3_nt: TGTGCCAGCAGTCCCCAGCCTTTCAATAAGGGAGATACGCAGTATTTT
v_call: TRBV5-1; d_call: TRBD2; cdr3_length: 15; j_call: TRBJ2-1; clone_size: many; cdr3_aa: CASSLVLAGDNEQFF; cdr3_nt: TGCGCCAGCAGCTTGGTCCTAGCGGGAGACAATGAGCAGTTCTTC
v_call: TRBV7-8; d_call: .; cdr3_length: 15; j_call: TRBJ2-2; clone_size: many; cdr3_aa: CASSLGQPNTGELFF; cdr3_nt: TGTGCCAGCAGTTTAGGACAGCCGAACACCGGGGAGCTGTTTTTT
v_call: TRBV7-9; d_call: .; cdr3_length: 12; j_call: TRBJ2-7; clone_size: many; cdr3_aa: CASSHRNYEQYF; cdr3_nt: TGTGCCAGCAGCCATAGGAATTACGAGCAGTACTTC
v_call: TRBV7-8; d_call: .; cdr3_length: 14; j_call: TRBJ2-7; clone_size: many; cdr3_aa: CASSPRPAFGEQYF; cdr3_nt: TGTGCCAGCAGCCCGCGCCCGGCATTTGGCGAGCAGTACTTC
v_call: TRBV20-1; d_call: .; cdr3_length: 12; j_call: TRBJ1-5; clone_size: many; cdr3_aa: CSAGGGNQPQHF; cdr3_nt: TGCAGTGCTGGTGGAGGCAATCAGCCCCAGCATTTT
v_call: TRBV29-1; d_call: .; cdr3_length: 14; j_call: TRBJ1-1; clone_size: .; cdr3_aa: CSVGREYMNTEAFF; cdr3_nt: TGCAGCGTTGGTCGGGAGTACATGAACACTGAAGCTTTCTTT
v_call: TRBV6-1; d_call: .; cdr3_length: 14; j_call: TRBJ2-7; clone_size: .; cdr3_aa: CASSEVQETGEQYF; cdr3_nt: TGTGCCAGCAGTGAAGTACAAGAAACGGGGGAGCAGTACTTC
v_call: TRBV27; d_call: TRBD1; cdr3_length: 14; j_call: TRBJ2-7; clone_size: many; cdr3_aa: CASSLGQGAYEQYF; cdr3_nt: TGTGCCAGCAGCTTAGGGCAGGGGGCCTACGAGCAGTACTTC
v_call: TRBV11-2; d_call: .; cdr3_length: 12; j_call: TRBJ2-1; clone_size: many; cdr3_aa: CASWGGNNEQFF; cdr3_nt: TGTGCCAGCTGGGGAGGTAACAATGAGCAGTTCTTC
v_call: TRBV20-1; d_call: .; cdr3_length: 16; j_call: TRBJ2-3; clone_size: .; cdr3_aa: CSARVRLPAYTDTQYF; cdr3_nt: TGCAGTGCCAGGGTTCGGCTACCCGCCTACACAGATACGCAGTATTTT
v_call: TRBV7-8; d_call: .; cdr3_length: 16; j_call: TRBJ2-6; clone_size: many; cdr3_aa: CANPDSSYYGANVLTF; cdr3_nt: TGTGCCAACCCGGACAGTTCCTACTATGGGGCCAACGTCCTGACTTTC
v_call: TRBV11-2; d_call: .; cdr3_length: 12; j_call: TRBJ2-7; clone_size: many; cdr3_aa: CASSYVRWEQYF; cdr3_nt: TGTGCCAGCAGCTATGTAAGGTGGGAGCAGTACTTC
v_call: TRBV7-2; d_call: .; cdr3_length: 12; j_call: TRBJ2-1; clone_size: many; cdr3_aa: CASSLSADEQFF; cdr3_nt: TGTGCCAGCAGCTTAAGCGCCGATGAGCAGTTCTTC
v_call: TRBV20-1; d_call: TRBD2; cdr3_length: 17; j_call: TRBJ2-5; clone_size: .; cdr3_aa: CCASGSSGGAVSETQYF; cdr3_nt: TGCTGTGCTTCTGGGTCTAGCGGGGGGGCGGTTTCGGAGACCCAGTACTTC
v_call: TRBV29-1; d_call: .; cdr3_length: 13; j_call: TRBJ2-5; clone_size: few; cdr3_aa: CSVPQLGQETQYF; cdr3_nt: TGCAGCGTTCCCCAGCTTGGCCAAGAGACCCAGTACTTC
v_call: TRBV7-9; d_call: TRBD2; cdr3_length: 15; j_call: TRBJ2-7; clone_size: many; cdr3_aa: CASSWISGSSREQYF; cdr3_nt: TGTGCCAGCAGCTGGATTAGCGGGAGTTCGCGCGAGCAGTACTTC
v_call: TRBV3-1; d_call: TRBD1; cdr3_length: 17; j_call: TRBJ1-2; clone_size: .; cdr3_aa: CASSQDRTGGVSYGYTF; cdr3_nt: TGTGCCAGCAGCCAAGATAGGACAGGGGGCGTCAGCTATGGCTACACCTTC
v_call: TRBV12-3/TRBV12-4; d_call: .; cdr3_length: 14; j_call: TRBJ1-6; clone_size: few; cdr3_aa: CASSLGTINSPLHF; cdr3_nt: TGTGCCAGCAGTTTGGGGACAATCAATTCACCCCTCCACTTT
v_call: TRBV12-3/TRBV12-4; d_call: .; cdr3_length: 12; j_call: TRBJ2-3; clone_size: .; cdr3_aa: CASSGRQDTQYF; cdr3_nt: TGTGCCAGCAGCGGCAGGCAAGATACGCAGTATTTT
v_call: TRBV5-5; d_call: .; cdr3_length: 14; j_call: TRBJ2-7; clone_size: many; cdr3_aa: CASTLEGTAYEQYF; cdr3_nt: TGTGCCAGCACCCTAGAGGGGACCGCCTACGAGCAGTACTTC
v_call: TRBV4-3; d_call: .; cdr3_length: 13; j_call: TRBJ1-1; clone_size: .; cdr3_aa: CASSQDRVSGAFF; cdr3_nt: TGCGCCAGCAGCCAAGATAGGGTCTCTGGAGCTTTCTTT
v_call: TRBV15; d_call: TRBD1; cdr3_length: 14; j_call: TRBJ1-1; clone_size: many; cdr3_aa: CATSSQGVRDEAFF; cdr3_nt: TGTGCCACCAGCAGCCAGGGGGTGAGGGATGAAGCTTTCTTT
v_call: TRBV30; d_call: .; cdr3_length: 14; j_call: TRBJ1-2; clone_size: many; cdr3_aa: CAWSVGGENYGYTF; cdr3_nt: TGTGCCTGGAGTGTGGGTGGGGAGAACTATGGCTACACCTTC
v_call: TRBV28; d_call: .; cdr3_length: 16; j_call: TRBJ2-5; clone_size: many; cdr3_aa: CASSTTGSTPRETQYF; cdr3_nt: TGTGCCAGCAGCACGACAGGATCCACCCCCCGAGAGACCCAGTACTTC
v_call: TRBV7-6; d_call: TRBD2; cdr3_length: 17; j_call: TRBJ2-1; clone_size: many; cdr3_aa: CASSLDNGLAAYNEQFF; cdr3_nt: TGTGCCAGCAGCTTAGATAATGGGCTAGCGGCCTACAATGAGCAGTTCTTC
v_call: TRBV6-1; d_call: .; cdr3_length: 15; j_call: TRBJ1-4; clone_size: many; cdr3_aa: CAISERGTRGEKLFF; cdr3_nt: TGTGCCATATCTGAACGGGGAACCCGGGGCGAAAAACTGTTTTTT